Reported below is one TCR beta chain. Its antigen specificity is not known. Base qualities are missing; no much larger clone stands one base away. The data stem from a study of OX40 agonist ivuxolimab in advanced cancers. In terms of the full investigation: The costimulatory receptor OX40 (CD134) was targeted by ivuxolimab, a fully human IgG2 agonistic monoclonal antibody. A male proportion of approximately 83% and a mean age of approximately 58 years, ranging from about 23 to 90, were recorded for the dose-escalation cohort. Three dose-escalation patients achieved partial responses, one with hepatocellular carcinoma and two with cutaneous melanoma. The purpose of peripheral TCRbeta sequencing was to test whether ivuxolimab changed TCR sequence diversity and led to clonal T-cell expansion. Of the approximately 54 dose-escalation patients, hepatocellular carcinoma was present in around 20, melanoma in roughly 15, renal cell carcinoma in 9 and head and neck cancer in 9. The paper covers the monotherapy dose-escalation part of the phase I ivuxolimab trial, which included N of about 51 patients. Intravenous ivuxolimab was administered to patients every 2 weeks at six dose levels: 0.01, 0.1, 0.3, 1.5, 3 and 10 mg/kg. Prior anti-PD-1, anti-PD-L1 or anti-CTLA-4 therapy was permitted, and checkpoint inhibitors had been received by about 37% of dose-escalation patients. Study-wide conclusions, independent of this receptor: After ivuxolimab, more expanded clones were found on average in CD8+ T cells than in CD4+ T cells. At doses from 0.1 to 3.0 mg/kg, clonal expansion was seen in both CD4+ and CD8+ blood T cells between baseline and week 6. Which antigens the clonally expanded peripheral T cells were specific for was not determined. Partial responders in the 0.1-3.0 mg/kg groups had among the lowest normalized peripheral clonal expansion, especially among CD8+ T cells. Low levels of normalized T-cell clonal expansion were also seen in some patients who did not respond.

Genomic DNA was extracted from sorted cells for sequencing of the TCRbeta CDR3 region. The immunoSEQ Assay was used for sequencing of TCRbeta CDR3 regions. This immuneACCESS table, as held by TCRdb, lists in-frame sequences with V and J called but not all clones. Of the missing ones, under half trace to an unresolved V gene in checked studies; the others have no known cause. The sample table records fewer than 60,000 clones; 70% to 80% of these occur just once. The ten largest clones take up 3.9% of the sample. The trial excluded patients who had a history of autoimmune disease or who were on systemic immunosuppression. Peripheral blood for TCR sequencing was drawn from every dose cohort at baseline, at cycle 4 day 1 and at cycle 7 day 1. The samples were taken from a phase I, first-in-human, multicenter, open-label dose-escalation trial of ivuxolimab. Adults with locally advanced or metastatic head and neck squamous cell, hepatocellular, melanoma or renal cell carcinoma were enrolled in the trial. Before TCR sequencing, CD4+ T cells and CD8+ T cells were sorted from peripheral blood as separate populations.

The germline V gene (reference sequence) specifies SEHNR as CDR1 and FQNEAQ as CDR2. Relative to germline, V is missing 7 bases and J is missing 0 bases, with 14 bases of the junction outside any gene match. The CDR3 covers 18 residues, taking in both the cysteine and the phenylalanine. Here the CDR3 DNA is all that survives: 54 bases in frame from base 1. The V and J genes are TRBV7-9 and TRBJ1-3; TRBD1 lines up with 8 middle nucleotides. Sequences were derived from CD4+ or CD8+ T cells sorted from blood, sampled in a trial of the OX40 agonist ivuxolimab. The sequence was collected from an adult with an advanced solid tumor such as melanoma, head and neck, liver or kidney cancer. The CDR3 has the sequence CASIRGRGRGDSGNTIYF. The nucleotide sequence reads TGTGCCAGCATCAGGGGCAGGGGGCGAGGGGACTCTGGAAACACCATATATTTT.